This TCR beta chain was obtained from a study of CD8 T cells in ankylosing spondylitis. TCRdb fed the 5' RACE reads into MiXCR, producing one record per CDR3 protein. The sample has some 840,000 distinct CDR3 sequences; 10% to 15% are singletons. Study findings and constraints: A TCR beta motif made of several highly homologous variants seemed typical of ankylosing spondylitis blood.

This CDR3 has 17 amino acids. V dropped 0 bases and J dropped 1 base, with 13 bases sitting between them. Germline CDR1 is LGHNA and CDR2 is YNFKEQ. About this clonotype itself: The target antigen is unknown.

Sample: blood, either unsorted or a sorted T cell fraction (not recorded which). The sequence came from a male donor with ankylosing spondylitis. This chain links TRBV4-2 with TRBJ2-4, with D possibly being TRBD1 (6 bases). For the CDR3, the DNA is TGTGCCAGCAGCCAAGATCGGTCAGGGGCGGCCAAAAACATTCAGTACTTC. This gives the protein CASSQDRSGAAKNIQYF.